Listed here are 20 T cell receptor beta chains from one sample, sequenced in a study of blood T cell repertoires in COVID-19. Assay used: immunoSEQ multiplex PCR; TCRdb lists only in-frame clones, some missing. The table records roughly 410,000 clones, about 91% of them present only once. The sequenced sample consisted of peripheral blood. The receptor set was obtained from a woman between 40 and 55 years old with COVID-19, enrolled during active disease.

The chain couples TRBV6-5 to TRBJ1-2; maybe TRBD1 (5 bases). The V end lost 1 base, the J end lost 7 bases, and 16 bases lay between the germline ends. Germline V lookup: CDR1 MNHEY, CDR2 SVGAGI. The CDR3 length is 15 residues. The DNA for the CDR3 is TGTGCCAGCAGTTACTTGAAACAGGACCCCTCTGGCTACACCTTC. Translated: CASSYLKQDPSGYTF.

This chain links TRBV7-2 with TRBJ2-1; TRBD2 matches 16 bases. The CDR3 length is 16 residues. The V gene's germline CDR1 is SGHTA and CDR2 FQGNSA. V was clipped by 5 bases and J by 8 bases; unmatched bases: 6. The CDR3 spells CASSAGLAGGLDEQFF. CDR3 nucleotides: TGTGCCAGCAGCGCGGGACTAGCGGGGGGGCTGGATGAGCAGTTCTTC.

The chain is built from TRBV30 and TRBJ1-1; tentative D call: TRBD1 (6 bases). Germline V lookup: CDR1 GTSNPN, CDR2 SVGIG (reference sequence). This CDR3 is 12 amino acids long. V shed 5 bases and J shed 8 bases, with 15 bases lying between them. Here the CDR3 reads CAWGGARAEAFF. The CDR3 coding sequence is TGTGCCTGGGGGGGGGCCCGCGCGGAAGCTTTCTTT.

This rearrangement joins TRBV27 to TRBJ2-1; TRBD1 agrees at 11 bases. Germline values: CDR1 MNHEY, CDR2 SMNVEV (reference sequence). J gave up 5 bases and V 4 bases, and 4 bases lay outside the gene matches. This CDR3 has 15 residues. The CDR3 here is CASSYGTGGDNEQFF. The CDR3 nucleotides read TGTGCCAGCAGTTACGGGACAGGGGGGGACAATGAGCAGTTCTTC.

The chain is built from TRBV18 and TRBJ1-5; possibly TRBD1 for D (5 bases). Trimming shortened V by 5 bases and J by 6 bases, and 11 bases separated the two germline ends. Germline CDR1 is KGHSH and CDR2 is LQKENI. The CDR3 spans 13 residues. CDR3 coding DNA: TGTGCCAGCTCAATGCAGGGCGGTCAGCCCCAGCATTTT. Encoded protein: CASSMQGGQPQHF.

The chain joins TRBV19 to TRBJ2-1; TRBD2 might be the D (5 bases). The ends were cut back, 7 bases at V and 0 bases at J, with 13 bases in the middle. CDR3 length: 15 residues. Germline CDR1 is LNHDA and CDR2 is SQIVND (reference sequence). CDR3 DNA sequence: TGTGCCAGTACTACTGGGAGAAGCTCCTACAATGAGCAGTTCTTC. Its protein product is CASTTGRSSYNEQFF.

The V gene is TRBV9, the J gene TRBJ1-1, with 7 bases matching TRBD1. The germline V gene encodes CDR1 SGDLS and CDR2 YYNGEE. The ends lost 1 base at V and 1 base at J; junction bases unmatched: 1. This CDR3 is 14 amino acids long. This CDR3 reads CASSVTGANTEAFF. CDR3 sequence (DNA): TGTGCCAGCAGCGTAACAGGGGCGAACACTGAAGCTTTCTTT.

The chain links TRBV5-1 to TRBJ1-2; D may be TRBD1 (6 bases). Germline V lookup: CDR1 SGHRS, CDR2 YFSETQ. The CDR3 has 14 amino acids. V shed 0 bases and J shed 6 bases, with 12 bases lying between them. This chain's CDR3 is CASSLEGVAHGYTF. The CDR3 region has the DNA TGCGCCAGCAGCTTGGAGGGGGTGGCTCATGGCTACACCTTC.

Regarding this clone: Within the sample, other DNA sequences also encode this same CDR3. This chain joins TRBV14 and TRBJ1-2; maybe TRBD1 (5 bases). Trimming took 1 base from V and 4 from J, leaving 7 bases between them. CDR1 SGHDN and CDR2 FVKESK come from the germline V gene. This CDR3 region has 13 residues. This CDR3 reads CASSQGQSYGYTF. In DNA form, the CDR3 reads TGTGCCAGCAGCCAAGGACAGTCCTATGGCTACACCTTC.

The rearrangement uses TRBV6-5 and TRBJ1-3, with D unclear. Germline CDR1 and CDR2: MNHEY and SVGAGI. V shed 4 bases and J shed 4 bases, with 8 bases lying between them. This CDR3 is 13 amino acids long. CDR3 DNA: TGTGCCAGCAGTTCTTTGACAGGAAACACCATATATTTT. It encodes CASSSLTGNTIYF.

The rearrangement uses TRBV7-2 and TRBJ1-4; D is possibly TRBD1 (6 bases). The CDR3 runs 16 residues. Germline V lookup: CDR1 SGHTA, CDR2 FQGNSA. The ends were cut back, 3 bases at V and 10 bases at J, with 21 bases in the middle. The CDR3 loop reads CASSFDFRAGEGKLFF. CDR3 DNA: TGTGCCAGCAGCTTCGACTTCAGGGCAGGGGAGGGAAAACTGTTTTTT.

The gene calls are TRBV5-4 and TRBJ2-5; D may be TRBD2 (6 bases). There are 13 residues in the CDR3. Germline V gene data show CDR1 as SGHNT and CDR2 as YYREEE (reference sequence). Between the trimmed V and J ends, which lost 0 bases and 4 bases, there was a span of 7 bases. CDR3 residues: CASSLGGGETQYF. The CDR3 DNA is TGTGCCAGCAGCTTGGGGGGAGGAGAGACCCAGTACTTC.

The CDR3 spells CASTSSGTEAFF. CDR3 DNA sequence: TGTGCCAGCACCTCTAGTGGCACTGAAGCTTTCTTT. The chain links TRBV28 to TRBJ1-1; D gene unclear. Germline V gene sequence: CDR1 MDHEN, CDR2 SYDVKM. The V and J ends lost 7 bases and 4 bases respectively, with 10 bases between them. This CDR3 contains 12 residues.

V usage is TRBV28 and J usage is TRBJ2-7; D perhaps matches TRBD1 (5 bases). V gave up 6 bases and J gave up 2 bases, with 17 bases separating them. The CDR3 covers 15 residues. Germline assignment: CDR1 MDHEN and CDR2 SYDVKM. The CDR3: CASSEDSESPYEQYF. The DNA of the CDR3 is TGTGCCAGCAGCGAAGACAGCGAGAGTCCCTACGAGCAGTACTTC.

This clone appeared a single time. The V call is TRBV18, the J call TRBJ2-7; the D gene is possibly TRBD1 (5 bases). The germline V gene has CDR1 KGHSH and CDR2 LQKENI. The CDR3 is 15 residues long. With 2 bases removed from V and 6 bases from J, the gap between germline ends came to 17 bases. CDR3 region: CASSPFRQGGAEQYF. Here the CDR3 DNA reads TGTGCCAGCTCACCATTCCGGCAGGGCGGTGCCGAGCAGTACTTC.

V gene TRBV4-3 combines with J gene TRBJ1-1; possible D gene TRBD1, 5 bases. The length of the CDR3 is 14 residues. V was clipped by 0 bases and J by 1 base, with 6 bases between them. CDR1 is LGHNA, CDR2 YSLEER, per germline. CDR3 amino acids: CASSQDDRNTEAFF. CDR3 in DNA: TGCGCCAGCAGCCAAGATGACAGGAACACTGAAGCTTTCTTT.

The chain is built from TRBV27 and TRBJ1-1; TRBD1 aligns across 7 bases. This CDR3 comprises 16 residues. The V gene's germline CDR1 is MNHEY and CDR2 SMNVEV (reference sequence). The V gene end was trimmed by 2 bases and the J gene end by 4 bases; junction bases not matched to a gene: 10. This CDR3 reads CASSLTGQGGVTEAFF. The CDR3 nucleotides are TGTGCCAGCAGTTTAACGGGGCAGGGGGGAGTCACTGAAGCTTTCTTT.

Only one count was recorded for this clone. The chain recombines TRBV27 with TRBJ1-2; no definite D call. V was clipped by 3 bases and J by 2 bases, with 7 bases between them. Per the germline V gene, CDR1 is MNHEY and CDR2 is SMNVEV (reference sequence). The CDR3 spans 13 residues. In nucleotides, the CDR3 is TGTGCCAGCAGTTTGGCCCTGAACTATGGCTACACCTTC. Translated, it gives CASSLALNYGYTF.

The rearrangement joins TRBV5-1 to TRBJ2-1; TRBD2 is a possible D gene (5 bases). Germline V gene sequence: CDR1 SGHRS, CDR2 YFSETQ. The CDR3 has 14 amino acids. The V end lost 4 bases, the J end lost 8 bases, and 16 bases lay between the germline ends. In DNA, the CDR3 is TGCGCCAGCAGCCTCCTTGTACCCGGGGATGAGCAGTTCTTC. It codes for CASSLLVPGDEQFF.

This clone has just one count. J is TRBJ1-5 and V is TRBV7-2; D gene uncertain. The V gene lost 1 base and the J gene lost 0 bases, with 13 bases spanning the gap. From germline, CDR1 is SGHTA and CDR2 FQGNSA. This CDR3 has 17 amino acids. The CDR3: CASSLVMQATSNQPQHF. The CDR3 nucleotides are TGTGCCAGCAGCTTAGTCATGCAGGCAACTAGCAATCAGCCCCAGCATTTT.